The 18 T cell receptor beta chains reported below all come from one sample, sequenced in a study of shared T cell receptors in the human thymus. The assay was immunoSEQ multiplex PCR, and TCRdb's table has in-frame clones only and misses some. The sample shows roughly 660,000 clones, 88% of them seen only once. Another study also made use of these data, one on human thymus T cells.

Sequenced sample: thymocytes. Receptor source: a boy less than two years old with a congenital heart defect.

This chain connects TRBV28 to TRBJ2-3; tentative D call: TRBD2 (6 bases). Per germline, CDR1 MDHEN and CDR2 SYDVKM. The CDR3 length is 17 residues. Deletions cut 5 bases from V and 2 bases from J, with 20 bases between. The CDR3 DNA reads TGTGCCAGCAGTCCCGATCGGGAGCGCGGGGTCACAGATACGCAGTATTTT. Protein product: CASSPDRERGVTDTQYF.

The V and J genes are TRBV2 and TRBJ2-7, with TRBD2 matching over 13 bases. CDR3 length: 19 residues. Germline CDR1 is SNHLY and CDR2 is FYNNEI. V dropped 10 bases and J dropped 0; count of bases not matched to a gene: 18. The CDR3 reads CATQPHPNRTSGSSYEQYF. In DNA, the CDR3 is TGTGCCACCCAACCTCACCCCAACCGGACTAGCGGGAGCTCCTACGAGCAGTACTTC.

The rearrangement links TRBV28 to TRBJ1-4; the D is unclear. The CDR3 sequence is 16 residues long. The ends were cut back, 5 bases at V and 1 base at J, with 14 bases in the middle. Germline values: CDR1 MDHEN, CDR2 SYDVKM. CDR3 sequence (DNA): TGTGCCAGCAGTCCTCCCCGCCCCGGAACTAATGAAAAACTGTTTTTT. Amino acids: CASSPPRPGTNEKLFF.

The genes are TRBV10-3 and TRBJ1-2; 9 bases line up with TRBD1. CDR3 length: 16 amino acids. In germline, CDR1 is ENHRY, CDR2 SYGVKD. The J segment lost 3 bases and the V segment lost 3 bases, leaving 8 bases of the junction unmatched. In DNA form, the CDR3 reads TGTGCCATCAGTGACCAACGTTGGACAGGGGACTATGGCTACACCTTC. As protein: CAISDQRWTGDYGYTF.

The genes are TRBV11-2 and TRBJ1-1, with 7 bases that match TRBD1. The CDR3 contains 17 residues. V shed 0 bases and J 2 bases; nucleotides not matched to a gene: 9. In germline, CDR1 is SGHAT, CDR2 FQNNGV. CDR3 in amino acids: CASSLDHRDRANTEAFF. As DNA, the CDR3 is TGTGCCAGCAGCTTAGATCACCGGGACAGAGCCAACACTGAAGCTTTCTTT.

The chain combines TRBV6-6 with TRBJ2-7; TRBD2 agrees at 7 bases. Losses at the gene ends were 0 bases for V and 7 bases for J; bases not matched to a gene: 9. CDR3 length: 15 amino acids. Germline assignment: CDR1 MNHNY and CDR2 SVGAGI (reference sequence). The CDR3 nucleotides read TGTGCCAGCAGTTACTCCGGGACTACAACCTGGGAGCAGTACTTC. Translation: CASSYSGTTTWEQYF.

The rearrangement joins TRBV14 to TRBJ1-2; 7 bases align to TRBD1. The CDR3 has 15 amino acids. Losses at the gene ends were 5 bases for V and 4 bases for J; bases not matched to a gene: 10. Germline assignment: CDR1 SGHDN and CDR2 FVKESK. The CDR3: CASSALGQFLYGYTF. Written as DNA, the CDR3 is TGTGCCAGCAGCGCACTGGGACAGTTCCTCTATGGCTACACCTTC.

V usage is TRBV6-1 and J usage is TRBJ1-5; 8 bases are shared with TRBD1. The ends lost 2 bases at V and 0 bases at J; junction bases unmatched: 9. This CDR3 is 18 amino acids long. Germline V gene data show CDR1 as MNHNS and CDR2 as SASEGT. The CDR3 reads CASSERGQGAGSNQPQHF. CDR3 in DNA: TGTGCCAGCAGTGAACGGGGTCAGGGGGCCGGTAGCAATCAGCCCCAGCATTTT.

For the CDR3, the DNA is TGTGCCAGCAGCTTGGCGGCAGGGCCTCCCTACGAGCAGTACTTC. As protein: CASSLAAGPPYEQYF. The V gene is TRBV5-5, the J gene TRBJ2-7; tentatively, D is TRBD1 (5 bases). This CDR3 is built from 15 residues. Germline V gene lookup returns CDR1 SGHKS and CDR2 YYEKEE (reference sequence). V was clipped by 0 bases and J by 2 bases, with 12 bases between them.

The chain combines TRBV30 with TRBJ2-2; D is uncertain. Germline CDR1 GTSNPN, CDR2 SVGIG (reference sequence). Trimming took 7 bases from V and 2 from J, leaving 14 bases between them. The CDR3 runs 14 residues. DNA of the CDR3: TGTGCCTTTTACTCTACGTTAAACACCGGGGAGCTGTTTTTT. Translated, it gives CAFYSTLNTGELFF.

The genes are TRBV11-2 and TRBJ1-2, with D perhaps matching TRBD1 (6 bases). The CDR3 covers 17 residues. Germline V CDR1 and CDR2: SGHAT, FQNNGV. Trimming shortened V by 2 bases and J by 0 bases, and 16 bases separated the two germline ends. Here the CDR3 reads CASSLLGQTYANYGYTF. In DNA, the CDR3 is TGTGCCAGCAGCTTATTAGGACAGACCTATGCTAACTATGGCTACACCTTC.

The chain combines TRBV7-9 with TRBJ2-5; D gene ambiguous. Germline V lookup: CDR1 SEHNR, CDR2 FQNEAQ (reference sequence). Trimming removed 2 bases at V and 3 bases at J, with 4 bases between. The CDR3 loop spans 12 amino acids. The chain's CDR3 is CASSLLEETQYF. CDR3 bases: TGTGCCAGCAGCTTACTAGAAGAGACCCAGTACTTC.

V usage is TRBV4-3 and J usage is TRBJ2-5, with D possibly TRBD2 on 5 matching bases. V lost 0 bases, J lost 2 bases, and 13 bases lay in between. The CDR3 loop spans 16 amino acids. Germline values: CDR1 LGHNA, CDR2 YSLEER. The CDR3 region is CASSQDLDREQETQYF. In DNA form, the CDR3 reads TGCGCCAGCAGCCAAGATCTTGACCGGGAACAAGAGACCCAGTACTTC.

V and J are TRBV14 and TRBJ2-7; 8 bases are shared with TRBD2. The CDR3 length is 15 residues. Per the germline V gene, CDR1 is SGHDN and CDR2 is FVKESK. V shed 4 bases, J shed 3 bases, and the junction held 8 bases outside the gene matches. In DNA form, the CDR3 reads TGTGCCAGCAGCCTGGGGGCTAGCGGGTACTACGAGCAGTACTTC. It translates to CASSLGASGYYEQYF.

The J gene is TRBJ2-4, the V gene TRBV6-6; D perhaps matches TRBD2 (5 bases). The germline CDR1 and CDR2 sequences are MNHNY and SVGAGI (reference sequence). The V end was cut by 2 bases, the J end by 11 bases, with 19 bases between. The CDR3 consists of 15 residues. This CDR3 reads CASSYRPGTRALQYF. CDR3 nucleotides: TGTGCCAGCAGTTACCGCCCCGGTACTAGGGCCCTTCAGTACTTC.

V and J are TRBV30 and TRBJ1-1, with 8 bases matching TRBD1. The V and J ends lost 8 bases and 0 bases, in that order; junction bases with no gene match: 5. The germline V gene has CDR1 GTSNPN and CDR2 SVGIG (reference sequence). The CDR3 has 13 residues. CDR3 sequence reads: CAGTGPMNTEAFF. The DNA of the CDR3 is TGTGCCGGGACAGGCCCCATGAACACTGAAGCTTTCTTT.

The V and J genes are TRBV12-5 and TRBJ2-1; perhaps TRBD1 as D (5 bases). This CDR3 has 12 residues. With 2 bases removed from V and 15 bases from J, the gap between germline ends came to 14 bases. Looked up from germline, CDR1 is LGHNT and CDR2 is FRNRAP. The CDR3 here is CASGLPGPKLFF. The CDR3 DNA reads as TGTGCTAGTGGTTTGCCAGGGCCTAAGCTGTTCTTC.

As to this clone: The same CDR3 also results from other DNA sequences found in this sample. V gene TRBV5-4 combines with J gene TRBJ2-7, with D perhaps TRBD1 (5 bases). V lost 1 base and J lost 3, with 17 bases in between. Germline CDR1 reads SGHNT; CDR2 reads YYREEE (reference sequence). The CDR3 contains 16 residues. DNA of the CDR3: TGTGCCAGCAGCTTGTATGGGGCTTGGCAGGGCTACGAGCAGTACTTC. Protein product: CASSLYGAWQGYEQYF. The whole variable domain, filled in from reference TRBV5-4 and TRBJ2-7, reads ETGVTQSPTHLIKTRGQQVTLRCSSQSGHNTVSWYQQALGQGPQFIFQYYREEENGRGNFPPRFSGLQFPNYSSELNVNALELDDSALYLCASSLYGAWQGYEQYFGPGTRLTVT.